One and the same sample provided the 29 T cell receptor beta chains below, sequenced in a study of blood T cell repertoires in COVID-19 (dated by TCRdb to the early 2020s). The method was the immunoSEQ multiplex PCR assay. TCRdb stores this immuneACCESS table with in-frame sequences only. Part of the clones is absent; in the studies checked, under half of the shortfall reflects unresolved V genes, and no reason is known for the rest. Counted in this sample were about 330,000 clones; more than 70% of them appeared once. The top ten clones comprise around 1.2% of the sample. Sequenced input: peripheral blood. The receptors here all came from a woman aged 45-65 years with acute or convalescent COVID-19.

The rearrangement links TRBV19 to TRBJ1-1; 7 bases map to TRBD1. Germline V gene lookup returns CDR1 LNHDA and CDR2 SQIVND (reference sequence). The V and J ends lost 4 bases and 1 base, in that order; junction bases with no gene match: 9. The CDR3 spans 16 residues. DNA of the CDR3: TGTGCCAGTAGTAGAATAGATTGGACAGGGAACACTGAAGCTTTCTTT. Translated: CASSRIDWTGNTEAFF. Complete variable domain (other parts from reference TRBV19 and TRBJ1-1): DGGITQSPKYLFRKEGQNVTLSCEQNLNHDAMYWYRQDPGQGLRLIYYSQIVNDFQKGDIAEGYSVSREKKESFPLTVTSAQKNPTAFYLCASSRIDWTGNTEAFFGQGTRLTVV.

V is TRBV9 and J is TRBJ2-2; a possible D gene is TRBD2 (6 bases). The V and J ends lost 0 bases and 0 bases respectively, with 9 bases between them. This CDR3 contains 16 residues. CDR1 is SGDLS, CDR2 YYNGEE, per germline. CDR3 sequence: CASSVVSGSNTGELFF. The CDR3 DNA sequence: TGTGCCAGCAGCGTAGTTAGCGGTTCGAACACCGGGGAGCTGTTTTTT.

This rearrangement joins TRBV6-5 to TRBJ2-1; D remains unclear. The CDR3 contains 14 residues. Looked up from germline, CDR1 is MNHEY and CDR2 is SVGAGI. V lost 6 bases, J lost 0 bases, and 9 bases lay in between. This chain's CDR3 is CASRATLSYNEQFF. The CDR3 nucleotides read TGTGCCAGCAGAGCCACCCTCTCCTACAATGAGCAGTTCTTC.

The V call is TRBV30, the J call TRBJ2-1; 8 nucleotides align to TRBD2. V gave up 2 bases and J gave up 6 bases; unmatched junction bases: 9. This CDR3 region has 15 residues. Germline CDR1 and CDR2: GTSNPN and SVGIG (reference sequence). CDR3 nucleotide sequence: TGTGCCTGGAGTCGGGTTAGCGGGGTTTCCAATGAGCAGTTCTTC. Residues: CAWSRVSGVSNEQFF.

This chain joins TRBV30 and TRBJ1-6; 11 bases are shared with TRBD1. Trimming cost V 3 bases and J 6 bases; bases outside gene matches: 7. The CDR3 covers 16 residues. Germline assignment: CDR1 GTSNPN and CDR2 SVGIG (reference sequence). The CDR3 spells CAWSPRDRGTNSPLHF. The DNA of the CDR3 is TGTGCCTGGAGCCCCCGGGACAGGGGGACTAATTCACCCCTCCACTTT.

This clone was seen more than once but under ten times. V gene TRBV4-2 combines with J gene TRBJ1-3; possible D gene TRBD1, 6 bases. The CDR3 runs to 17 residues. Trimming took off 4 bases at V and 0 bases at J, with 16 bases between the two ends. The germline V gene encodes CDR1 LGHNA and CDR2 YNFKEQ. This CDR3 is CASSLSGTPNSGNTIYF. The CDR3 nucleotides are TGTGCCAGCAGCCTTTCCGGGACACCTAACTCTGGAAACACCATATATTTT.

The chain carries TRBV5-4 and TRBJ1-6; 8 bases agree with TRBD1. Germline V gives CDR1 SGHNT, CDR2 YYREEE (reference sequence). V gave up 4 bases and J gave up 9 bases; unmatched junction bases: 9. This CDR3 has 15 residues. The CDR3 reads CASSPGQGGGSPLHF. DNA for the CDR3: TGTGCCAGCAGCCCAGGACAGGGTGGGGGTTCACCCCTCCACTTT.

J is TRBJ2-1 and V is TRBV7-9; 7 nucleotides align to TRBD2. The CDR3 extends over 16 amino acids. Germline V gene lookup returns CDR1 SEHNR and CDR2 FQNEAQ (reference sequence). V was pared by 2 bases and J by 7 bases, with 11 bases of the junction left unmatched. CDR3 sequence: CASSLSSGGSLNEQFF. As DNA, the CDR3 is TGTGCCAGCAGCTTATCGTCCGGCGGGAGTCTAAATGAGCAGTTCTTC.

The chain joins TRBV29-1 to TRBJ1-1; maybe TRBD1 (5 bases). CDR3 length: 15 amino acids. V gave up 5 bases and J gave up 0 bases, with 16 bases separating them. Germline lookup yields CDR1 SQVTM and CDR2 ANQGSEA. The CDR3 protein is CSVSRGGALNTEAFF. Written as DNA, the CDR3 is TGCAGCGTTAGCCGCGGGGGTGCCCTGAACACTGAAGCTTTCTTT.

This chain uses TRBV11-2 with TRBJ2-7, with D possibly matching TRBD2 (6 bases). Trimming removed 1 base from V and 3 bases from J, with 10 bases in between. Germline CDR1 reads SGHAT; CDR2 reads FQNNGV. There are 14 residues in the CDR3. The CDR3 sequence is CASSLVLAGYEQYV. The CDR3 bases are TGTGCCAGCAGCTTAGTACTAGCAGGCTACGAGCAGTACGTC.

The chain carries TRBV3-1 (or the pseudogene TRBV3-2) and TRBJ2-1; TRBD2 is a possible D gene (6 bases). This CDR3 comprises 15 residues. Between the trimmed V and J ends, which lost 7 bases and 6 bases, there was a span of 19 bases. The germline gives CDR1 LGHDT, CDR2 YNNKEL (reference sequence). In DNA form, the CDR3 reads TGTGCCAGCATGCTCGACTCGGGACTCTCCAATGAGCAGTTCTTC. This sequence encodes CASMLDSGLSNEQFF.

The chain employs TRBV18 and TRBJ2-1; TRBD2 matches at 11 bases. Germline V gene data show CDR1 as KGHSH and CDR2 as LQKENI. The junction had 1 base not matched to a gene; V was cut back by 2 bases and J by 7 bases. CDR3 size: 14 residues. The CDR3 nucleotides are TGTGCCAGCTCACCAGGGACTAGCGGTAATGAGCAGTTCTTC. Its translation: CASSPGTSGNEQFF.

The CDR3: CASSLEGDTEAFF. The CDR3 DNA is TGTGCCAGCAGCTTAGAAGGGGACACTGAAGCTTTCTTT. The gene calls are TRBV7-2 and TRBJ1-1; a possible D gene is TRBD1 (5 bases). The V end was cut by 1 base, the J end by 3 bases, with 6 bases between. Germline CDR1 and CDR2: SGHTA and FQGNSA. This CDR3 spans 13 amino acids.

The CDR3 sequence is CASSDQGAVGELFF. CDR3 sequence (DNA): TGTGCCAGCAGCGATCAGGGGGCAGTCGGGGAGCTGTTTTTT. The rearrangement links TRBV2 to TRBJ2-2, with 8 bases aligning to TRBD1. Germline V CDR1 and CDR2: SNHLY, FYNNEI. The V segment lost 6 bases and the J segment 7 bases; nucleotides outside the gene matches: 7. The CDR3 runs to 14 residues. Drawing the rest from reference TRBV2 and TRBJ2-2, the complete variable domain is EPEVTQTPSHQVTQMGQEVILRCVPISNHLYFYWYRQILGQKVEFLVSFYNNEISEKSEIFDDQFSVERPDGSNFTLKIRSTKLEDSAMYFCASSDQGAVGELFFGEGSRLTVL.

The chain is built from TRBV9 and TRBJ1-5; D is ambiguous. CDR3 length: 15 residues. V was clipped by 1 base and J by 7 bases, with 15 bases between them. CDR1 and CDR2 (germline): SGDLS, YYNGEE. CDR3 coding DNA: TGTGCCAGCAGCGTAACGCCGCAGGAGGGACAGCCCCAGCATTTT. Translated, it gives CASSVTPQEGQPQHF.

The rearrangement links TRBV6-5 to TRBJ1-3; 7 bases line up with TRBD1. V dropped 7 bases and J dropped 0; count of bases not matched to a gene: 6. This CDR3 is built from 15 residues. Germline V gene sequence: CDR1 MNHEY, CDR2 SVGAGI. The CDR3 region is CASTETGNSGNTIYF. The DNA for the CDR3 is TGTGCCAGCACCGAGACAGGGAACTCTGGAAACACCATATATTTT.

This clone has only one observation. The rearrangement links TRBV9 to TRBJ1-2; TRBD1 matches at 8 bases. The V gene end was trimmed by 5 bases and the J gene end by 3 bases; junction bases not matched to a gene: 6. Per germline, CDR1 SGDLS and CDR2 YYNGEE. The CDR3 is 14 residues long. For the CDR3, the DNA is TGTGCCAGCAGTCGTACAGGGGGAGACTATGGCTACACCTTC. Its protein product is CASSRTGGDYGYTF.

The genes are TRBV6-5 and TRBJ1-5; no definite D call. CDR1 is MNHEY, CDR2 SVGAGI, per germline. V was pared by 4 bases and J by 4 bases, with 8 bases between. The CDR3 is made up of 13 amino acids. The CDR3 reads CASSSGWNQPQHF. In DNA form, the CDR3 reads TGTGCCAGCAGTTCGGGGTGGAATCAGCCCCAGCATTTT.

V gene TRBV5-1 combines with J gene TRBJ2-2; TRBD1 matches at 9 bases. Germline CDR1 reads SGHRS; CDR2 reads YFSETQ. The CDR3 is made up of 16 amino acids. V lost 0 bases to trimming and J lost 6 bases; unmatched junction nucleotides: 6. The DNA for the CDR3 is TGCGCCAGCAGCTTGGTGGGACAGGGTATTTCCGGGGAGCTGTTTTTT. Protein product: CASSLVGQGISGELFF.

The chain combines TRBV5-4 with TRBJ1-4; tentatively, D is TRBD1 (5 bases). This CDR3 has 14 amino acids. The germline CDR1 and CDR2 sequences are SGHNT and YYREEE (reference sequence). The germline V and J ends were trimmed by 3 bases and 5 bases, with 11 bases remaining between them. DNA for the CDR3: TGTGCCAGCAGCTCTACAGGCGGCAATGAAAAACTGTTTTTT. Translated: CASSSTGGNEKLFF.

The chain has TRBV11-1 and TRBJ1-3; D is undetermined. Germline V gives CDR1 SGHAT, CDR2 FQDESV (reference sequence). There are 15 residues in the CDR3. The V end lost 0 bases, the J end lost 0 bases, and 6 bases lay between the germline ends. The CDR3 DNA reads as TGTGCCAGCAGCTTAGCGCGGGTCTCTGGAAACACCATATATTTT. Residues: CASSLARVSGNTIYF. Filled out from reference TRBV11-1 and TRBJ1-3, the complete variable domain reads EAEVAQSPRYKITEKSQAVAFWCDPISGHATLYWYRQILGQGPELLVQFQDESVVDDSQLPKDRFSAERLKGVDSTLKIQPAELGDSAMYLCASSLARVSGNTIYFGEGSWLTVV.

The CDR3 protein is CASSISGGLAGELFF. CDR3 nucleotide sequence: TGTGCCAGTAGTATTTCGGGGGGCTTGGCCGGGGAGCTGTTTTTT. The chain recombines TRBV19 with TRBJ2-2; D may be TRBD2 (7 bases). Germline-derived CDR1 and CDR2 are LNHDA and SQIVND (reference sequence). Trimming pared 3 bases from V and 6 bases from J, leaving 14 bases between. The length of the CDR3 is 15 residues.

The J gene is TRBJ1-1, the V gene TRBV10-3, with 7 nucleotides matching TRBD1. The CDR3 spans 12 residues. The germline gives CDR1 ENHRY, CDR2 SYGVKD. V trimming: 3 bases; J trimming: 5 bases; junction bases outside the gene matches: 0. The CDR3 sequence is CAISDRGTEAFF. CDR3 DNA sequence: TGTGCCATCAGTGACAGGGGGACTGAAGCTTTCTTT.

This clone was seen just once. The chain uses TRBV27 and TRBJ1-3, with 10 bases identical to TRBD1. The trim removed 5 bases at V and 2 bases at J, leaving 3 bases unmatched. Per germline, CDR1 MNHEY and CDR2 SMNVEV (reference sequence). This CDR3 spans 15 amino acids. CDR3 DNA sequence: TGTGCCAGCAGTGCCGGGACAGGGGCTGGAAACACCATATATTTT. It encodes CASSAGTGAGNTIYF.

The V and J genes are TRBV29-1 and TRBJ2-5, with TRBD1 matching over 8 bases. This CDR3 is built from 14 residues. The germline gives CDR1 SQVTM, CDR2 ANQGSEA. The ends lost 0 bases at V and 4 bases at J; junction bases unmatched: 4. For the CDR3, the DNA is TGCAGCGTTGAAGATAACAGGGGGAGAGAGACCCAGTACTTC. Its translation: CSVEDNRGRETQYF.

This chain links TRBV6-1 with TRBJ1-3; possibly TRBD1 for D (5 bases). V was shortened by 3 bases and J by 0 bases, with 9 bases between the two germline ends. The CDR3 totals 15 residues. The V gene's germline CDR1 is MNHNS and CDR2 SASEGT. The CDR3: CASSDRVFSGNTIYF. CDR3 sequence (DNA): TGTGCCAGCAGTGACAGGGTATTCTCTGGAAACACCATATATTTT.

CDR3 sequence reads: CAWSQGQGDQPQHF. The CDR3 coding sequence is TGTGCCTGGAGCCAAGGACAGGGTGATCAGCCCCAGCATTTT. This chain uses TRBV30 with TRBJ1-5, with 8 positions matching TRBD1. The ends lost 3 bases at V and 5 bases at J; junction bases unmatched: 6. The CDR3 is made up of 14 amino acids. CDR1 is GTSNPN, CDR2 SVGIG, per germline (reference sequence).

This clone was detected only a few times. This chain links TRBV7-2 with TRBJ2-7, with unresolved D. CDR1 SGHTA and CDR2 FQGNSA come from the germline V gene. CDR3 length equals 13 residues. V was shortened by 1 base and J by 4 bases, with 8 bases between the two germline ends. CDR3 sequence (DNA): TGTGCCAGCAGCTTAGACTTTAAATACGAGCAGTACGTC. It translates to CASSLDFKYEQYV.

This clone was picked up many times. V gene TRBV21-1 combines with J gene TRBJ2-7; the table's D gene call, TRBD1, was not cross checked with the DNA. TRBV21-1 is assigned pseudogene status. The CDR3 sequence is 15 residues long. CDR3 amino acids: CASSGRDRGFDEQYV. In DNA form, the CDR3 reads TGTGCCAGCAGCGGAAGGGACAGGGGGTTCGACGAGCAGTACGTC.